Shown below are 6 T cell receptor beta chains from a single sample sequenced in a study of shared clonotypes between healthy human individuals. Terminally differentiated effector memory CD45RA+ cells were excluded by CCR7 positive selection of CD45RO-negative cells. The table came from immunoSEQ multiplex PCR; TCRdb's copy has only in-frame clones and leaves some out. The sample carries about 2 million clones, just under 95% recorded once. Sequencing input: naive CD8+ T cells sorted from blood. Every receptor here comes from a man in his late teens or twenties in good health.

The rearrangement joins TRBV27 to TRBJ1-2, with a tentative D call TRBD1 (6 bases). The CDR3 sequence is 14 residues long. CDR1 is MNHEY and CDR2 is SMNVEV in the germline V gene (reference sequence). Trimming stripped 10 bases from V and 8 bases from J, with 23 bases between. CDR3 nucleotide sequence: TGTGCCACCCGGGGGCAGGAAACGCTGCAGGGCTACACCTTC. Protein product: CATRGQETLQGYTF.

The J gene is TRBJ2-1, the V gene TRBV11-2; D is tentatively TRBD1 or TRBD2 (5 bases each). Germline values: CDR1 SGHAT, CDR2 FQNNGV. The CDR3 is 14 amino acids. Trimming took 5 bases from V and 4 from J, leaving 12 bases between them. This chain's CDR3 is CASSIRGIYNEQFF. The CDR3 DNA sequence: TGTGCCAGCAGCATCCGGGGCATATACAATGAGCAGTTCTTC. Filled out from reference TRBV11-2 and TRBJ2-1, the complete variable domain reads EAGVAQSPRYKIIEKRQSVAFWCNPISGHATLYWYQQILGQGPKLLIQFQNNGVVDDSQLPKDRFSAERLKGVDSTLKIQPAKLEDSAVYLCASSIRGIYNEQFFGPGTRLTVL.

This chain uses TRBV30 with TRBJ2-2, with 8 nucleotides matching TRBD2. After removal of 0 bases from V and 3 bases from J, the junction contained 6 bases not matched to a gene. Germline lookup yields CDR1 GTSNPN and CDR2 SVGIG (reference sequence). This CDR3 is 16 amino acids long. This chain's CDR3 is CAWSVLGLDYTGELFF. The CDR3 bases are TGTGCCTGGAGTGTGCTGGGACTAGATTACACCGGGGAGCTGTTTTTT.

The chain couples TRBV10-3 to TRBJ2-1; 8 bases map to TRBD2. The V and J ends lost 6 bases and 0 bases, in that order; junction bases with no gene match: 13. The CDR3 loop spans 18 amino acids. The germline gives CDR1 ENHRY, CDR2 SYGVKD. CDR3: CAIRTLLAGISSYNEQFF. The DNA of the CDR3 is TGTGCCATCAGGACGCTGCTAGCGGGCATAAGCTCCTACAATGAGCAGTTCTTC.

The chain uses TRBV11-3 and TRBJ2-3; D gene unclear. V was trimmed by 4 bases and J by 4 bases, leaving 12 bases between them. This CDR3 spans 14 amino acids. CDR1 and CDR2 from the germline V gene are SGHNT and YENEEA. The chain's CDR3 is CASSSPLSPDTQYF. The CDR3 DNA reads TGTGCCAGCAGCTCCCCCTTATCCCCAGATACGCAGTATTTT.

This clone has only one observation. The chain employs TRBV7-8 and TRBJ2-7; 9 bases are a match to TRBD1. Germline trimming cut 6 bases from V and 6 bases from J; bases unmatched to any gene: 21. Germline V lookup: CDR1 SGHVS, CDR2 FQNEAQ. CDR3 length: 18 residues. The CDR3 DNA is TGTGCCAGCAGTAACACGCCAAGAACCGGGACAGGGCTCGTCGAGCAGTACTTC. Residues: CASSNTPRTGTGLVEQYF.